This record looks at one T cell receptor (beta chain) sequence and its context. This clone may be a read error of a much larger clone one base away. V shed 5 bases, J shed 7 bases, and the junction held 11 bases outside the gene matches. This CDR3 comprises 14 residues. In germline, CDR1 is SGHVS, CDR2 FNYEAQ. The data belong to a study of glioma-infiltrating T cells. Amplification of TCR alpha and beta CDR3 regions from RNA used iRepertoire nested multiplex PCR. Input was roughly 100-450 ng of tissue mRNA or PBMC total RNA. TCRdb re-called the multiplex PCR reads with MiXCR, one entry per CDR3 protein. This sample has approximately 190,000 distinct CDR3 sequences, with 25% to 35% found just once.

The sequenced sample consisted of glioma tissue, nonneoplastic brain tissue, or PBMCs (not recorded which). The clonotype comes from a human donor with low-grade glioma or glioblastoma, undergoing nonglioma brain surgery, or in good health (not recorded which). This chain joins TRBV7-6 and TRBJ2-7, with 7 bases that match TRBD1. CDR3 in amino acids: CASSLGQSINEQYF. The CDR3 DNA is TGTGCCAGCAGCCTGGGACAGTCAATCAATGAGCAGTACTTC.